The 29 T cell receptor beta chains below come from one sample, sequenced in a study of T cell repertoires in cytomegalovirus infection. TCRdb re-derived calls from the reads in MiXCR, one entry per CDR3 protein. Of 510,000 or so distinct CDR3 sequences listed, more than 25% are singletons. Sequences were obtained from PBMCs. These receptors were collected from a human donor in good health (CMV status not recorded). Some clones in this sample may be carry-over from other donors' samples.

J is TRBJ1-4 and V is TRBV7-9; unclear D gene. Germline V gives CDR1 SEHNR, CDR2 FQNEAQ (reference sequence). The V end lost 5 bases, the J end lost 6 bases, and 13 bases lay between the germline ends. The CDR3 consists of 14 residues. DNA of the CDR3: TGTGCCAGCAGCCAGGTGGGCAAGGATGAAAAACTGTTTTTT. It yields the protein CASSQVGKDEKLFF.

This clonotype occurred once. The chain couples TRBV29-1 to TRBJ2-1; no clear D. Germline V gives CDR1 SQVTM, CDR2 ANQGSEA. V gave up 4 bases and J gave up 10 bases, with 17 bases separating them. This CDR3 spans 13 amino acids. The CDR3 DNA reads as TGCAGCGTTGGTTTCGCCCTCATAGGGGAGCAGTTCTTC. Encoded protein: CSVGFALIGEQFF.

This clonotype was seen more than once but under ten times. The J gene is TRBJ2-3, the V gene TRBV20-1; D ambiguous. Germline V CDR1 and CDR2: DFQATT, SNEGSKA (reference sequence). The CDR3 length is 12 residues. V lost 3 bases and J 9 bases, leaving 13 bases between the germline ends. The CDR3: CSASRPELTQYF. CDR3 DNA: TGCAGTGCTAGCCGACCGGAGTTAACGCAGTATTTT.

This clonotype came up many times. V is TRBV2 and J is TRBJ2-7; 11 bases align to TRBD1. From germline, CDR1 is SNHLY and CDR2 FYNNEI. This CDR3 contains 16 residues. The J segment lost 5 bases and the V segment lost 4 bases, leaving 10 bases of the junction unmatched. The CDR3 nucleotides are TGTGCCAGCAGTGTTAGCCGGGACAGGGGGGTCAACGAGCAGTACTTC. Its translation is CASSVSRDRGVNEQYF.

This clonotype was picked up many times. The chain couples TRBV7-2 to TRBJ1-5, with D unresolved. The CDR3 is 16 amino acids. Trimming took 6 bases from V and 4 from J, leaving 19 bases between them. The germline gives CDR1 SGHTA, CDR2 FQGNSA. The CDR3 DNA reads TGTGCCAGCAGTGCTAATGCGGCAACACATAATCAGCCCCAGCATTTT. It encodes CASSANAATHNQPQHF.

In its sample, this clonotype was seen a few times. DNA for the CDR3: TGTGCCAGCAGTTTCTTTCAGCTCAATCAGCCCCAGCATTTT. Its protein product is CASSFFQLNQPQHF. The rearrangement uses TRBV28 and TRBJ1-5; D uncertain. CDR1 and CDR2 from the germline V gene are MDHEN and SYDVKM. This CDR3 has 14 amino acids. Trimming shortened V by 3 bases and J by 3 bases, and 9 bases separated the two germline ends.

The J gene is TRBJ2-3, the V gene TRBV20-1; 9 bases are a match to TRBD2. The V and J ends lost 6 bases and 1 base, in that order; junction bases with no gene match: 5. This CDR3 is built from 14 residues. Per germline, CDR1 DFQATT and CDR2 SNEGSKA (reference sequence). The CDR3 coding sequence is TGCAGTGCCAATAGCGGGAGCGGCACAGATACGCAGTATTTT. Its protein product is CSANSGSGTDTQYF.

V is TRBV11-3 and J is TRBJ2-1; tentatively, D is TRBD2 (7 bases). CDR1 and CDR2 (germline): SGHNT, YENEEA. V was pared by 6 bases and J by 5 bases, with 17 bases between. CDR3 length: 15 residues. The CDR3 DNA is TGTGCCAGCAGTCGCGGGGGCCTTCCGAACAATGAGCAGTTCTTC. Its protein product is CASSRGGLPNNEQFF.

In this sample, this clonotype turned up many times. This sequence joins TRBV7-9 and TRBJ1-2; 8 bases map to TRBD1. The V gene's germline CDR1 is SEHNR and CDR2 FQNEAQ (reference sequence). CDR3 size: 15 residues. V lost 6 bases to trimming and J lost 5 bases; unmatched junction nucleotides: 11. As DNA, the CDR3 is TGTGCCAGCAGTTCGACAGGGGATCCGAATTATGGCTACACCTTC. Translation: CASSSTGDPNYGYTF.

The V call is TRBV7-9, the J call TRBJ2-7, with D perhaps being TRBD1 or TRBD2 (5 bases each). This CDR3 contains 14 residues. The ends were cut back, 1 base at V and 4 bases at J, with 11 bases in the middle. Germline V lookup: CDR1 SEHNR, CDR2 FQNEAQ (reference sequence). The CDR3 bases are TGTGCCAGCAGCTTAGGAGGTGGGGGTTACGAGCAGTACGTC. It is translated as CASSLGGGGYEQYV.

The chain uses TRBV7-8 and TRBJ2-3; D tentatively fits TRBD1 or TRBD2 (5 bases each). The ends were cut back, 1 base at V and 0 bases at J, with 14 bases in the middle. Germline CDR1 and CDR2: SGHVS and FQNEAQ. CDR3 length: 17 amino acids. The CDR3 DNA follows: TGTGCCAGCAGCTTAGGGACTTGGGGCGGTAGCACAGATACGCAGTATTTT. This codes for CASSLGTWGGSTDTQYF.

V and J are TRBV4-1 and TRBJ2-1; perhaps TRBD2 as D (6 bases). This CDR3 region has 17 residues. Germline V lookup: CDR1 MGHRA, CDR2 YSYEKL. Trimming left V 0 bases short and J 5 bases short, with 17 bases between. The DNA for the CDR3 is TGCGCCAGCAGCCAAGATAGGGCTAGCTCGGGAGACAATGAGCAGTTCTTC. It translates to CASSQDRASSGDNEQFF.

The chain couples TRBV12-5 to TRBJ1-5; 7 bases line up with TRBD1. The CDR3 sequence is 20 residues long. V shed 4 bases and J 0 bases; nucleotides not matched to a gene: 18. Germline V gives CDR1 LGHNT, CDR2 FRNRAP. The CDR3 loop is CASGSGTGRGIIYSNQPQHF. The CDR3 DNA reads as TGTGCTAGTGGTTCAGGGACGGGCAGGGGGATAATATATAGCAATCAGCCCCAGCATTTT.

This clonotype was observed many times. The chain is built from TRBV6-1 and TRBJ2-1; 8 nucleotides align to TRBD1. CDR1 MNHNS and CDR2 SASEGT come from the germline V gene. With V trimmed by 6 bases and J by 2 bases, 6 bases remained unmatched. The CDR3 covers 15 residues. The CDR3 protein is CASSWGTGPYNEQFF. Here the CDR3 DNA reads TGTGCCAGCAGCTGGGGGACAGGACCCTACAATGAGCAGTTCTTC.

This clonotype was seen more than once but under ten times. The chain carries TRBV19 and TRBJ2-1; 8 bases map to TRBD2. Germline trimming cut 4 bases from V and 7 bases from J; bases unmatched to any gene: 3. CDR3 length: 13 amino acids. The germline V gene has CDR1 LNHDA and CDR2 SQIVND (reference sequence). The CDR3 region has the DNA TGTGCCAGTAGTAAACTAGCGGTAAATGAGCAGTTCTTC. This codes for CASSKLAVNEQFF.

The V call is TRBV4-1, the J call TRBJ2-3; TRBD1 is a possible D gene (6 bases). Germline V gives CDR1 MGHRA, CDR2 YSYEKL. Between the trimmed V and J ends, which lost 0 bases and 2 bases, there was a span of 15 bases. The CDR3 is made up of 17 amino acids. The DNA for the CDR3 is TGCGCCAGCAGCCAAGAAGTATTGGACAGCCACACAGATACGCAGTATTTT. It is translated as CASSQEVLDSHTDTQYF.

The chain couples TRBV4-1 to TRBJ2-7; D is ambiguous. Germline CDR1 and CDR2: MGHRA and YSYEKL. Trimming removed 3 bases from V and 5 bases from J, with 14 bases in between. The CDR3 loop spans 14 amino acids. CDR3 amino acids: CASSHLSDDHEQYF. The CDR3 DNA reads as TGCGCCAGCAGCCACTTGTCCGACGATCACGAGCAGTACTTC.

V and J are TRBV6-1 and TRBJ1-5; the D is unclear. Deletions cut 1 base from V and 6 bases from J, with 10 bases between. The CDR3 totals 14 residues. CDR1 MNHNS and CDR2 SASEGT come from the germline V gene. CDR3 sequence reads: CASSEGSAGQPQHF. CDR3 coding DNA: TGTGCCAGCAGTGAAGGGTCCGCGGGTCAGCCCCAGCATTTT.

This clonotype was picked up many times. This chain links TRBV7-4 with TRBJ2-1; 10 positions agree with TRBD2. Germline CDR1 is SGHVT and CDR2 is SQSDAQ. The V and J ends lost 5 bases and 2 bases, in that order; junction bases with no gene match: 6. This CDR3 contains 16 residues. Here the CDR3 reads CASSIQAGGPYNEQFF. The CDR3 coding sequence is TGTGCCAGCAGCATACAAGCGGGAGGGCCCTACAATGAGCAGTTCTTC.

J is TRBJ1-2 and V is TRBV6-6, with D hard to call. The CDR3 extends over 16 amino acids. Germline CDR1 MNHNY, CDR2 SVGAGI (reference sequence). The V gene lost 2 bases and the J gene lost 0 bases, with 13 bases spanning the gap. CDR3 protein: CASSYGSLTTNYGYTF. CDR3 DNA: TGTGCCAGCAGTTACGGGTCTTTAACTACTAACTATGGCTACACCTTC.

This clonotype occurred many times. This sequence joins TRBV11-2 and TRBJ1-2; D not resolved. The CDR3 extends over 14 amino acids. Germline CDR1 reads SGHAT; CDR2 reads FQNNGV. V was trimmed by 1 base and J by 1 base, leaving 7 bases between them. CDR3 sequence reads: CASSLGSSNYGYTF. Written as DNA, the CDR3 is TGTGCCAGCAGCTTAGGGTCCAGTAACTATGGCTACACCTTC.

This clonotype was found many times. The chain combines TRBV7-2 with TRBJ2-7; 12 nucleotides align to TRBD2. Germline trimming cut 6 bases from V and 4 bases from J; bases unmatched to any gene: 7. CDR1 is SGHTA, CDR2 FQGNSA, per germline. The CDR3 is made up of 15 amino acids. The CDR3 DNA follows: TGTGCCAGCAGTCGGACTAGCGGGGCCTATTACGAGCAGTACTTC. It yields the protein CASSRTSGAYYEQYF.

There are a few counts of this clonotype. CDR3 loop: CASSPGPRNTEAFF. CDR3 sequence (DNA): TGTGCCAGCAGTCCAGGGCCCCGAAACACTGAAGCTTTCTTT. The V gene is TRBV27, the J gene TRBJ1-1; maybe TRBD1 (5 bases). Germline V gives CDR1 MNHEY, CDR2 SMNVEV (reference sequence). CDR3 length: 14 amino acids. Trimming cost V 5 bases and J 2 bases, with 12 bases left between them.

The chain couples TRBV24-1 to TRBJ1-2; 8 nucleotides line up with TRBD1. V trimming: 5 bases; J trimming: 8 bases; junction bases outside the gene matches: 6. Germline CDR1 is KGHDR and CDR2 is SFDVKD. The CDR3 covers 13 residues. The CDR3 is CATSATTGDGYTF. The CDR3 nucleotides read TGTGCCACCAGTGCCACGACAGGGGACGGCTACACCTTC.

The V gene is TRBV18, the J gene TRBJ2-1; TRBD2 matches 7 bases. J was trimmed by 8 bases and V by 0 bases; bases with no gene match: 7. CDR3 length equals 15 residues. Germline V gives CDR1 KGHSH, CDR2 LQKENI. The CDR3: CASSPPYGGGDEQFF. DNA for the CDR3: TGTGCCAGCTCACCACCGTATGGGGGAGGGGATGAGCAGTTCTTC.

The chain is built from TRBV7-2 and TRBJ2-5, with a possible D match to TRBD1 (6 bases). V was pared by 1 base and J by 2 bases, with 17 bases between. This CDR3 has 17 residues. Germline loops: CDR1 SGHTA, CDR2 FQGNSA. This CDR3 is CASSLVGGGRGQETQYF. The CDR3 DNA sequence: TGTGCCAGCAGCTTAGTCGGCGGCGGCAGGGGTCAAGAGACCCAGTACTTC. Together with reference TRBV7-2 and TRBJ2-5, the CDR3 gives the full variable domain: GAGVSQSPSNKVTEKGKDVELRCDPISGHTALYWYRQSLGQGLEFLIYFQGNSAPDKSGLPSDRFSAERTGGSVSTLTIQRTQQEDSAVYLCASSLVGGGRGQETQYFGPGTRLLVL.

The CDR3 DNA reads as TGTGCCAGCAGCCTACGACAGGACGGGATAGATGGCTACACCTTC. This sequence encodes CASSLRQDGIDGYTF. The chain has TRBV9 and TRBJ1-2; D is perhaps TRBD1 (6 bases). V was trimmed by 4 bases and J by 6 bases, leaving 19 bases between them. In germline, CDR1 is SGDLS, CDR2 YYNGEE. The CDR3 extends over 15 amino acids.

CDR3 loop: CASSEALGGTQYF. The CDR3 DNA follows: TGTGCCAGCAGTGAAGCGCTTGGCGGGACCCAGTACTTC. The rearrangement uses TRBV2 and TRBJ2-5, with D hard to call. The CDR3 totals 13 residues. V lost 0 bases, J lost 7 bases, and 9 bases lay in between. In germline, CDR1 is SNHLY, CDR2 FYNNEI.

The chain carries TRBV27 and TRBJ1-2; 9 bases map to TRBD1. Losses at the gene ends were 5 bases for V and 10 bases for J; bases not matched to a gene: 11. This CDR3 contains 14 residues. The germline gives CDR1 MNHEY, CDR2 SMNVEV (reference sequence). CDR3 amino acids: CASSPWTGEKVYTF. The CDR3 DNA is TGTGCCAGCAGTCCATGGACAGGGGAGAAGGTCTACACCTTC.